Below are 3 T cell receptor beta chains sequenced from a single sample in a study of blood T cells in healthy people across ages. Using a J-beta primer mix together with a sample-barcoded 5' primer, a second PCR was run for roughly 6 to 11 cycles. TCRdb fed the 5' RACE reads into MiXCR, producing one record per CDR3 protein. This sample yields approximately 800,000 distinct CDR3 sequences, of which about 34% are seen a single time; approximately 13% belongs to the top ten. The sequenced material came from blood. These receptors were taken from a man aged 18 to 29 in good health.

This clonotype was counted only a few times. The chain recombines TRBV24-1 with TRBJ2-7; D is possibly TRBD2 (6 bases). The end of the DNA fits TRBJ2-5 better, so the J call may be wrong. The CDR3 covers 13 residues. Germline CDR1 KGHDR, CDR2 SFDVKD. For the CDR3, the DNA is TGTGCCGCCTCTGCGGGAACTGGAGAGACCCAGTACTTC. Residues: CAASAGTGETQYF.

J is TRBJ1-4 and V is TRBV6-4; 7 nucleotides match TRBD1. The CDR3 covers 13 residues. The trim removed 8 bases at V and 7 bases at J, leaving 7 bases unmatched. From germline, CDR1 is MRHNA and CDR2 SNTAGT. CDR3 nucleotide sequence: TGTGCCAGCCACCGGGACAGAGGTGAAAAACTGTTTTTT. Translating it yields CASHRDRGEKLFF.

The chain is built from TRBV14 and TRBJ1-6; 8 bases align to TRBD1. Germline CDR1 SGHDN, CDR2 FVKESK. CDR3 size: 15 residues. The V gene end was trimmed by 4 bases and the J gene end by 7 bases; junction bases not matched to a gene: 6. This CDR3 is CASSRQGQVNSPLHF. Written as DNA, the CDR3 is TGTGCCAGCAGCCGACAGGGACAGGTCAATTCACCCCTCCACTTT.